The sequence of this TCR beta chain was determined in a study of human T cells and chemical hapten exposure. In the study overall: Throughout the roughly 22-week study, diphenylcyclopropenone was applied weekly to the patients' scalps. Small volume differences among pooled libraries mainly caused per-sample TCR yield variation.

Library preparation tagged each individual cDNA molecule with a unique molecular identifier. TCRdb passed the RACE reads through MiXCR, listing each CDR3 protein once. The table shows a few hundred thousand distinct CDR3 sequences, with 5% to 6.5% occurring only once. This clonotype has just a few counts. The CDR3 is 16 residues long. The germline CDR1 and CDR2 sequences are MNHNY and SVGAGI (reference sequence). Trimming removed 4 bases from V and 4 bases from J; junction bases left unmatched: 11. Described time point: pre-sensitization, week 0. Treatment denoted: therapeutic diphenylcyclopropenone sensitization with weekly scalp DPC. Participating donors were patients with alopecia, aged 18 to 70 years, considered appropriate candidates for DPC.

This sequence originates from a woman aged 18-35 years with alopecia areata. Some clones in this sample may be carry-over from other donors' samples. The chain is built from TRBV6-6 and TRBJ1-2, with TRBD1 matching over 8 bases. The sequences come from whole blood, collected in connection with sensitization to the hapten diphenylcyclopropenone (DPC). The CDR3 protein is CASSFKGTGGTYGYTF. The DNA for the CDR3 is TGTGCCAGCAGTTTTAAGGGGACAGGAGGAACCTATGGCTACACCTTC.